This TCR beta chain was identified in a study of CD8 T cells in Susac syndrome. Study observations and caveats: In Susac patients, clonal expansion was not detected in CD4+ cells. The relatively small number of individuals in the TCR sequencing and HLA analysis was acknowledged by the study.

Notes on this clonotype: As yet, its antigen is unknown.

The ends were cut back, 1 base at V and 3 bases at J, with 10 bases in the middle. The CDR3 totals 14 residues. TCR beta sequencing was performed on blood CD8+ and CD4+ T cells. Reverse transcription used roughly 0.45 to 1 ug RNA and random hexamers. The method of amplification for TCR beta CDR3 was immunoSEQ multiplex PCR, covering 54 Vbeta and 13 Jbeta. Each CDR3 protein gets one entry after TCRdb re-called the immunoSEQ multiplex PCR reads with MiXCR. This table holds some 190,000 distinct CDR3 sequences, approximately 94% found once. Sequencing was carried out using CD4+ T cells from PBMCs. This receptor was taken from a human donor with Susac syndrome. The rearrangement joins TRBV12-3 or TRBV12-4 to TRBJ2-7, with D tentatively TRBD2 (5 bases). CDR3 loop: CASSLGVGDYEQYF. The DNA of the CDR3 is TGTGCCAGCAGTTTAGGGGTCGGGGACTACGAGCAGTACTTC.